This is a list of T cell receptor beta chains from one sample in a study of CD8 T cells in Susac syndrome. TCRdb recomputed calls from the immunoSEQ multiplex PCR reads with MiXCR, one row per CDR3 protein. The sample lists around 160,000 distinct CDR3 sequences, 90% to 95% occurring once. The sequencing input was CD4+ T cells from PBMCs. Every receptor here comes from a human donor in good health. Each CDR3 is given with its conserved first and last residue. Fields, in order: V gene, D gene, clone size, J gene, CDR3 DNA, CDR3 protein. D genes are given only for firm matches. Size is stated for part of the rows, as once, few or many counts, or as a class when the clone is expanded.

V gene: TRBV7-8
D gene: -
clone size: -
J gene: TRBJ1-4
CDR3 DNA: TGTGCCAGCACCCAAGGGAGAACGTCTGAAAAACTGTTTTTT
CDR3 protein: CASTQGRTSEKLFF

V gene: TRBV5-1
D gene: -
clone size: once
J gene: TRBJ1-2
CDR3 DNA: TGCGCCAGCAGCTTTCAGGATGGCTACACCTTC
CDR3 protein: CASSFQDGYTF

V gene: TRBV2
D gene: TRBD2
clone size: -
J gene: TRBJ2-1
CDR3 DNA: TGTGCCAGCACACTAGCGGGAGACAATGAGCAGTTCTTC
CDR3 protein: CASTLAGDNEQFF

V gene: TRBV3-1
D gene: -
clone size: -
J gene: TRBJ1-2
CDR3 DNA: TGTGCCAGCAGCCAAGATTATGGGGGGTACTATGGCTACACCTTC
CDR3 protein: CASSQDYGGYYGYTF

V gene: TRBV7-2
D gene: -
clone size: -
J gene: TRBJ1-6
CDR3 DNA: TGTGCCAGCAGCTTAGCCGCCGCGGGCTCCTATAATTCACCCCTCCACTTT
CDR3 protein: CASSLAAAGSYNSPLHF

V gene: TRBV15
D gene: -
clone size: -
J gene: TRBJ1-2
CDR3 DNA: TGTGCCACCAGCACTACCGGGACGGCCGGCTACACCTTC
CDR3 protein: CATSTTGTAGYTF

V gene: TRBV30
D gene: -
clone size: once
J gene: TRBJ2-6
CDR3 DNA: TGTGCCTGGAGTGATAACCGGGACGGGGCCAACGTCCTGACTTTC
CDR3 protein: CAWSDNRDGANVLTF

V gene: TRBV2
D gene: -
clone size: -
J gene: TRBJ2-4
CDR3 DNA: TGTGCCAGCAATGTGAGGGGGGCCAAAAACATTCAGTACTTC
CDR3 protein: CASNVRGAKNIQYF

V gene: TRBV7-9
D gene: TRBD1
clone size: -
J gene: TRBJ1-3
CDR3 DNA: TGTGCCAGCAGCGTACAGGGGTCTTGGGGAAACACCATATATTTT
CDR3 protein: CASSVQGSWGNTIYF

V gene: TRBV12-3/TRBV12-4
D gene: -
clone size: -
J gene: TRBJ1-4
CDR3 DNA: TGTGCCAGCAGTTTTGGGGGGGTAAGGGAAAAACTGTTTTTT
CDR3 protein: CASSFGGVREKLFF

V gene: TRBV2
D gene: -
clone size: few
J gene: TRBJ2-2
CDR3 DNA: TGTGCCACGGCCCCCAACAGGGACACCGGGGAGCTGTTTTTT
CDR3 protein: CATAPNRDTGELFF

V gene: TRBV2
D gene: -
clone size: -
J gene: TRBJ2-7
CDR3 DNA: TGTGCCAGCAGCGAGCTTAATGGGGCAGGCGGATACGAGCAGTACTTC
CDR3 protein: CASSELNGAGGYEQYF

V gene: TRBV4-2
D gene: TRBD1
clone size: -
J gene: TRBJ2-3
CDR3 DNA: TGTGCCAGCAGCCAAGAACTTCAGGGGGCCAAAGATACGCAGTATTTT
CDR3 protein: CASSQELQGAKDTQYF

V gene: TRBV6-6
D gene: TRBD1
clone size: -
J gene: TRBJ2-4
CDR3 DNA: TGTGCCAGCACGATAACAGGGGGAGGAAACATTCAGTACTTC
CDR3 protein: CASTITGGGNIQYF

V gene: TRBV29-1
D gene: TRBD1
clone size: -
J gene: TRBJ2-7
CDR3 DNA: TGCAGCGTTGAAAGACGGGACAGGGGACGCGAGCAGTACTTC
CDR3 protein: CSVERRDRGREQYF

V gene: TRBV18
D gene: -
clone size: once
J gene: TRBJ1-4
CDR3 DNA: TGTGCCAGCTCACCGGGACACTTTTTTGTTAATGAAAAACTGTTTTTT
CDR3 protein: CASSPGHFFVNEKLFF

V gene: TRBV12-3/TRBV12-4
D gene: TRBD1
clone size: -
J gene: TRBJ1-5
CDR3 DNA: TGTGCCAGCAGACTTAGCCGGGACAGGGGGAATCAGCCCCAGCATTTT
CDR3 protein: CASRLSRDRGNQPQHF

V gene: TRBV20-1
D gene: -
clone size: -
J gene: TRBJ1-1
CDR3 DNA: TGCAGTGCTAGTTGGCCCCAAGACACTGAAGCTTTCTTT
CDR3 protein: CSASWPQDTEAFF

V gene: TRBV9
D gene: TRBD2
clone size: -
J gene: TRBJ2-3
CDR3 DNA: TGTGCCAGCAGCGTAGAGAGCGGGGGCACAGATACGCAGTATTTT
CDR3 protein: CASSVESGGTDTQYF

V gene: TRBV5-1
D gene: -
clone size: -
J gene: TRBJ1-1
CDR3 DNA: TGCGCCAGCACCCTCGTGGGGATGAACACTGAAGCTTTCTTT
CDR3 protein: CASTLVGMNTEAFF

V gene: TRBV6-5
D gene: -
clone size: -
J gene: TRBJ2-7
CDR3 DNA: TGTGCCAGCAGTTACTCGAAGGTCAGACTCTACGAGCAGTACTTC
CDR3 protein: CASSYSKVRLYEQYF

V gene: TRBV20-1
D gene: -
clone size: -
J gene: TRBJ1-1
CDR3 DNA: TGCAGTGCTGACCCCCAGGGTATTGGGGTCTTT
CDR3 protein: CSADPQGIGVF

V gene: TRBV5-1
D gene: -
clone size: -
J gene: TRBJ1-1
CDR3 DNA: TGCGCCAGCAGATCGGGCCAGAACACTGAAGCTTTCTTT
CDR3 protein: CASRSGQNTEAFF

V gene: TRBV18
D gene: -
clone size: -
J gene: TRBJ1-1
CDR3 DNA: TGTGCCAGCTCACCGACCAAGATCGACAGGCTGAACACTGAAGCTTTCTTT
CDR3 protein: CASSPTKIDRLNTEAFF

V gene: TRBV30
D gene: -
clone size: -
J gene: TRBJ1-1
CDR3 DNA: TGTGCCTGGAAGCGCACTGAAGCTTTCTTT
CDR3 protein: CAWKRTEAFF

V gene: TRBV3-1
D gene: -
clone size: -
J gene: TRBJ1-2
CDR3 DNA: TGTGCCAGCAGCTTTTCGTCCGGGACTCCCTATGGCTACACCTTC
CDR3 protein: CASSFSSGTPYGYTF

V gene: TRBV25-1
D gene: TRBD1
clone size: -
J gene: TRBJ1-1
CDR3 DNA: TGTGCCAGCCAAAGACAGGGGAGGACTGAAGCTTTCTTT
CDR3 protein: CASQRQGRTEAFF

V gene: TRBV5-1
D gene: -
clone size: once
J gene: TRBJ1-1
CDR3 DNA: TGCGCCAGCAGCTTGGTCGGGAGGACTGAAGCTTTCTTT
CDR3 protein: CASSLVGRTEAFF

V gene: TRBV9
D gene: TRBD1
clone size: -
J gene: TRBJ2-4
CDR3 DNA: TGTGCCAGCAGCGCGGGACAGGGGGCGGTAAACATTCAGTACTTC
CDR3 protein: CASSAGQGAVNIQYF

V gene: TRBV2
D gene: -
clone size: -
J gene: TRBJ2-7
CDR3 DNA: TGTGCCAGCAGCCTGACTCAGGGGGCCGGGAGGTACGAGCAGTACTTC
CDR3 protein: CASSLTQGAGRYEQYF

V gene: TRBV2
D gene: -
clone size: -
J gene: TRBJ2-5
CDR3 DNA: TGTGCCAGCAGAATCACCAGGGGTCCAGAGACCCAGTACTTC
CDR3 protein: CASRITRGPETQYF

V gene: TRBV29-1
D gene: -
clone size: -
J gene: TRBJ2-2
CDR3 DNA: TGCAGCGTTGGACATTCAGGGGCGACCGGGGAGCTGTTTTTT
CDR3 protein: CSVGHSGATGELFF

V gene: TRBV5-1
D gene: -
clone size: -
J gene: TRBJ1-6
CDR3 DNA: TGCGCCAGCAGCTTGGGGCAGAATAATTCACCCCTCCACTTT
CDR3 protein: CASSLGQNNSPLHF

V gene: TRBV29-1
D gene: -
clone size: -
J gene: TRBJ2-1
CDR3 DNA: TGCAGCGTTGATCGGGATTACAATGAGCAGTTCTTC
CDR3 protein: CSVDRDYNEQFF